The clone carrying this TCR beta chain was detected only a few times. This record belongs to a study of T cells in Graves' hyperthyroidism and ophthalmopathy. Germline CDR1 SGHNT, CDR2 YYREEE (reference sequence). After removal of 5 bases from V and 3 bases from J, the junction contained 6 bases not matched to a gene. The CDR3 runs to 14 residues. Uncontrolled infection, other autoimmune disease, pregnancy and lactation each barred patients from inclusion. TCR beta CDR3 sequences were amplified from RNA transcripts. An initial round of RT-PCR targeting the TCR CDR3 relied on the HTBI primer set. MiXCR, applied by TCRdb to the multiplex PCR reads, yields one record per CDR3 protein. This sample has nearly 600,000 distinct CDR3 sequences; approximately 15% occur once, and the top ten carry almost 6%.

Sequenced: blood. This receptor was identified in a woman aged 25 to 39 with Graves' hyperthyroidism that later progressed to Graves' ophthalmopathy. The chain couples TRBV5-4 to TRBJ2-7; 9 positions match TRBD2. CDR3 sequence reads: CASSPSGTYYEQYF. CDR3 coding DNA: TGTGCCAGCAGTCCTAGCGGGACCTACTACGAGCAGTACTTC.